This T cell receptor (beta chain) was observed in a study of blood T cell repertoires in COVID-19. Background on the study: PBMCs, B-cell-depleted T cells, or T cells were the source of the cDNA or gDNA that made up the material.

Living in under 30 US areas, the participants were between 18 and 89 years of age. Clinical history as reported by participants underpinned cohort assignment. Assay: immunoSEQ multiplex PCR; the TCRdb copy retains only in-frame clones and omits some. In the table there are fewer than 500,000 clones, around 90% of which are singletons. CDR1 and CDR2 (germline): LNHDA, SQIVND (reference sequence). Trimming took 8 bases from V and 1 from J, leaving 8 bases between them. The CDR3 runs 12 residues. The V gene is TRBV19, the J gene TRBJ1-1; D gene unclear. The clonotype was recovered from a woman under 30 with acute COVID-19. The material sequenced was PBMCs or T cells enriched from blood (not recorded which). In DNA, the CDR3 is TGTGCCAGTGAGGAGAAGAACACTGAAGCTTTCTTT. Translated: CASEEKNTEAFF.